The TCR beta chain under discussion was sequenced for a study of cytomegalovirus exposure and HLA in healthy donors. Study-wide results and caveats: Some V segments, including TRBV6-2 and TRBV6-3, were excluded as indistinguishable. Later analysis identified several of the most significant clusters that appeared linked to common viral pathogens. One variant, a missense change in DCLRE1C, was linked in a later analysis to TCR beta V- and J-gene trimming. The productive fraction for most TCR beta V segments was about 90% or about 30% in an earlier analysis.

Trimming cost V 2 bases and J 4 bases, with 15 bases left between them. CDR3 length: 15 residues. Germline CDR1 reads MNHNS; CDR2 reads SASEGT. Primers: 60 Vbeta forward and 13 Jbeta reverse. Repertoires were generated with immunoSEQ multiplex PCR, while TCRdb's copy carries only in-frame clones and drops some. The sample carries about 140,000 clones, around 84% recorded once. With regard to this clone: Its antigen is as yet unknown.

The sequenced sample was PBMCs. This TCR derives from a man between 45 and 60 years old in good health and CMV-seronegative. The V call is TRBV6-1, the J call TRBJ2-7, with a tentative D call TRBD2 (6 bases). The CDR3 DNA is TGTGCCAGCAGTGAAATTGGGCCGGGGAGGTACGAGCAGTACTTC. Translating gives CASSEIGPGRYEQYF.